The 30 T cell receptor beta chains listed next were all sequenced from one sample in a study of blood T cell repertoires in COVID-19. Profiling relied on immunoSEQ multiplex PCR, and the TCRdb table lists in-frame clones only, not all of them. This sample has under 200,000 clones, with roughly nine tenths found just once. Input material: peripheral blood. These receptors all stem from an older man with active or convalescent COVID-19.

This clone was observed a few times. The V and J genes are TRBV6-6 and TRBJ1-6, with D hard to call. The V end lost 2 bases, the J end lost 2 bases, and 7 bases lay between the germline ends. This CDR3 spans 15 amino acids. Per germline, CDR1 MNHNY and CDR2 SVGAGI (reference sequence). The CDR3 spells CASSYGETYNSPLHF. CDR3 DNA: TGTGCCAGCAGTTACGGGGAGACCTATAATTCACCCCTCCACTTT.

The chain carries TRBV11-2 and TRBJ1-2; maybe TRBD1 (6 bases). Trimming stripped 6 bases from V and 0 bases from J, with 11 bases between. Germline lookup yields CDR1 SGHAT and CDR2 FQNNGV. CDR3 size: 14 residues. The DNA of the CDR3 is TGTGCCAGCAGGCGACAGGAAACTAACTATGGCTACACCTTC. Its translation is CASRRQETNYGYTF.

CDR3 residues: CASSQDRLGSGYGYTF. The CDR3 DNA is TGCGCCAGCAGCCAAGATCGCTTGGGGAGCGGCTATGGCTACACCTTC. The genes are TRBV4-3 and TRBJ1-2; no reliable D call. Germline V gene lookup returns CDR1 LGHNA and CDR2 YSLEER. The V end lost 0 bases, the J end lost 4 bases, and 15 bases lay between the germline ends. The CDR3 loop spans 16 amino acids.

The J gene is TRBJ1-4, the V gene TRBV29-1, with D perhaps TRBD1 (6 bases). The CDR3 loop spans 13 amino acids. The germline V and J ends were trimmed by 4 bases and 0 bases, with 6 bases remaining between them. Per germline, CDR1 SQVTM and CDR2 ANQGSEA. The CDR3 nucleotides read TGCAGCGTTGGGGACACAACTAATGAAAAACTGTTTTTT. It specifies CSVGDTTNEKLFF.

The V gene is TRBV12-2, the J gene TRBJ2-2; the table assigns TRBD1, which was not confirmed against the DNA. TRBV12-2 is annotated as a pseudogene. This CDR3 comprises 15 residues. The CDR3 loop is CAISSGQGVGGELFF. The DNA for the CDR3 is TGTGCAATTTCATCCGGACAGGGGGTCGGCGGGGAGCTGTTTTTT.

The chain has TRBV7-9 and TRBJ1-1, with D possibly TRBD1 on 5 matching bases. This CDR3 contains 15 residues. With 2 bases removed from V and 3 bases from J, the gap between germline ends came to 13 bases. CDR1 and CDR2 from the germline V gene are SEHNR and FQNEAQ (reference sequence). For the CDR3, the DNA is TGTGCCAGCAGCTTACCAGGGTATTTGGACACTGAAGCTTTCTTT. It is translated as CASSLPGYLDTEAFF.

CDR3 in DNA: TGTGCCAGCAGCCAAGGGCAGGGGAGTCAGCCCCAGCATTTT. This codes for CASSQGQGSQPQHF. The genes are TRBV3-1 (or the pseudogene TRBV3-2) and TRBJ1-5; TRBD1 might be the D (6 bases). Per the germline V gene, CDR1 is LGHDT and CDR2 is YNNKEL (reference sequence). Trimming pared 1 base from V and 6 bases from J, leaving 10 bases between. This CDR3 region has 14 residues.

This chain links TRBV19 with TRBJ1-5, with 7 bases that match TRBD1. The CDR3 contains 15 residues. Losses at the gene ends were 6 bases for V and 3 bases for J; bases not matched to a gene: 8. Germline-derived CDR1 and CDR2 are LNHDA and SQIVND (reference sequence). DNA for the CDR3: TGTGCCAGTAGCCTAGGGGGACAGTTCAATCAGCCCCAGCATTTT. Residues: CASSLGGQFNQPQHF. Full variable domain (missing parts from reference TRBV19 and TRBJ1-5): DGGITQSPKYLFRKEGQNVTLSCEQNLNHDAMYWYRQDPGQGLRLIYYSQIVNDFQKGDIAEGYSVSREKKESFPLTVTSAQKNPTAFYLCASSLGGQFNQPQHFGDGTRLSIL.

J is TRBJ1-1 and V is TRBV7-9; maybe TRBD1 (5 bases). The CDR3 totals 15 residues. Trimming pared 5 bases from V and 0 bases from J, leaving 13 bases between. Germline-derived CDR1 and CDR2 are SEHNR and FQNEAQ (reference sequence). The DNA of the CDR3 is TGTGCCAGCAGCCCCACCCCCAGGGTGAACACTGAAGCTTTCTTT. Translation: CASSPTPRVNTEAFF.

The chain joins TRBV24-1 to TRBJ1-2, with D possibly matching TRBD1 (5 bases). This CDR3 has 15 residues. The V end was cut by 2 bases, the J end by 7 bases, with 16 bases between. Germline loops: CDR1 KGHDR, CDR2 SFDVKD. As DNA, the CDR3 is TGTGCCACCAGTGATTCCCTGGGGGGACTGGGTGGCTACACCTTC. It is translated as CATSDSLGGLGGYTF.

The CDR3 DNA reads TGTGCCAGCACCGATACCGGGTCACCCCTCCACTTT. Its protein product is CASTDTGSPLHF. V is TRBV12-3 or TRBV12-4 and J is TRBJ1-6; no clear D gene. CDR3 length: 12 amino acids. V lost 7 bases and J lost 10, with 11 bases in between.

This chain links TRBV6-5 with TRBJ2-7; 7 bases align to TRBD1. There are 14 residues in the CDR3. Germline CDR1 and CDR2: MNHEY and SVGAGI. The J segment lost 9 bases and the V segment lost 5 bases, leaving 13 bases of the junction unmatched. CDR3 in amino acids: CASSPGSYRDRQYF. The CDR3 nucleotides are TGTGCCAGCAGTCCAGGGAGCTACCGGGACAGGCAGTACTTC.

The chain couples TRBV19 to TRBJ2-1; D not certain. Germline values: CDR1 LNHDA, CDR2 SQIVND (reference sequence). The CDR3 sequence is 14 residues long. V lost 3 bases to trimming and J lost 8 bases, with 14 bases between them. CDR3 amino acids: CASSIRSLADEQFF. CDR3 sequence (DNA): TGTGCCAGTAGTATTAGGAGCTTGGCGGATGAGCAGTTCTTC.

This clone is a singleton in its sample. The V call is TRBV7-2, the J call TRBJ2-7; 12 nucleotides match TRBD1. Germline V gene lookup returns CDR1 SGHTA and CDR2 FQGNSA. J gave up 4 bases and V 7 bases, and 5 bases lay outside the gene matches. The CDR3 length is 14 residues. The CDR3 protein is CASNRDRGPYEQYF. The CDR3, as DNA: TGTGCCAGCAACCGGGACAGGGGGCCTTACGAGCAGTACTTC.

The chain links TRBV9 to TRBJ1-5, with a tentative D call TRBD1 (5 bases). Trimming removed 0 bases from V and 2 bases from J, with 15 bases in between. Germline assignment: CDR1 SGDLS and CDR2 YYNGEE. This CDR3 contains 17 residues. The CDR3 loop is CASSVGQGRDGNQPQHF. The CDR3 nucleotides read TGTGCCAGCAGCGTAGGGCAGGGAAGGGATGGCAATCAGCCCCAGCATTTT.

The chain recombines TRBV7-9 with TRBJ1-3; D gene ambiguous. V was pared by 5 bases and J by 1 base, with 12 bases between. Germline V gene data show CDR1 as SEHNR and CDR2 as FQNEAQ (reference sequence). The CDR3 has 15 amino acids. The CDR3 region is CASSPQSGSGNTIYF. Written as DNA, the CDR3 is TGTGCCAGCAGCCCACAATCGGGGTCTGGAAACACCATATATTTT. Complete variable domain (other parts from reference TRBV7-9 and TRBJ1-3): DTGVSQNPRHKITKRGQNVTFRCDPISEHNRLYWYRQTLGQGPEFLTYFQNEAQLEKSRLLSDRFSAERPKGSFSTLEIQRTEQGDSAMYLCASSPQSGSGNTIYFGEGSWLTVV.

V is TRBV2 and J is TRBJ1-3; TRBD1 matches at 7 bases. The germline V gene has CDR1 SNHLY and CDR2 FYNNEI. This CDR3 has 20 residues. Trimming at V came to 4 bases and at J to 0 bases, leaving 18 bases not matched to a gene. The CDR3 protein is CASSGIGQVTFLGSGNTIYF. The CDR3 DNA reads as TGTGCCAGCAGTGGGATAGGACAGGTCACGTTTTTGGGCTCTGGAAACACCATATATTTT.

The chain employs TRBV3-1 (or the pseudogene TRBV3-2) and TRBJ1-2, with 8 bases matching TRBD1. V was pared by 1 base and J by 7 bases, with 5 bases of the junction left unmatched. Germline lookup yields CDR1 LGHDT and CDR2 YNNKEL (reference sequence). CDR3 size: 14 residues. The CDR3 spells CASSQGAGGVGYTF. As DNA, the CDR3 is TGTGCCAGCAGCCAAGGGGCAGGGGGCGTTGGCTACACCTTC.

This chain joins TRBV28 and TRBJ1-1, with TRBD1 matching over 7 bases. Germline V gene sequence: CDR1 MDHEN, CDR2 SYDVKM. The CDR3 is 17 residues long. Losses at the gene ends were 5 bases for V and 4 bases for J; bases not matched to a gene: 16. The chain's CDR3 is CASSRVEGAKRSTEAFF. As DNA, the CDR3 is TGTGCCAGCAGTCGCGTGGAGGGGGCTAAACGCTCCACTGAAGCTTTCTTT.

The DNA of the CDR3 is TGTGCCAGCAGTTTACAGGTTATCTCCTACGAGCAGTACTTC. Its translation: CASSLQVISYEQYF. This chain uses TRBV28 with TRBJ2-7; D is unresolved. CDR3 length equals 14 residues. Looked up from germline, CDR1 is MDHEN and CDR2 is SYDVKM. Between the trimmed V and J ends, which lost 2 bases and 0 bases, there was a span of 8 bases.

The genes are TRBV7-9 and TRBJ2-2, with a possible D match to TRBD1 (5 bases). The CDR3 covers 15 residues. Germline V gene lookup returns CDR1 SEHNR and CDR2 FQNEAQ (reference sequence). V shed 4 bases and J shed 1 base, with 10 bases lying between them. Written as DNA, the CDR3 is TGTGCCAGCAGCTCCCTGACAGAGAACACCGGGGAGCTGTTTTTT. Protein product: CASSSLTENTGELFF.

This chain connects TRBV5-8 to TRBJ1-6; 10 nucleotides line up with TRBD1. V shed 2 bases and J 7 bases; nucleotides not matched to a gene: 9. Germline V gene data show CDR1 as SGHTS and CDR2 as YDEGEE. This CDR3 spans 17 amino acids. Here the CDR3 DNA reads TGTGCCAGCAGCTTCCTGAGCTTGGGACAGGGGAATTCACCCCTCCACTTT. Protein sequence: CASSFLSLGQGNSPLHF.

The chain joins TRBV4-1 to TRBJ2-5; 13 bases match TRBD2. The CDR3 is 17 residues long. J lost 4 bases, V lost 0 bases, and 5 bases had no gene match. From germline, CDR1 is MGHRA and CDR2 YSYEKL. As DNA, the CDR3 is TGCGCCAGCAGCCAAGATACTAGCGGGGGGGTACTAGAGACCCAGTACTTC. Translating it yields CASSQDTSGGVLETQYF.

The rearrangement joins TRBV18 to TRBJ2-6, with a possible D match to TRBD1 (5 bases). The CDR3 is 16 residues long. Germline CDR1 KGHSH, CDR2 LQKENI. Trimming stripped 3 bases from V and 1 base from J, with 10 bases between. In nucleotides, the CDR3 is TGTGCCAGCTCACCCCGTCGGACATCTGGGGCCAACGTCCTGACTTTC. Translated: CASSPRRTSGANVLTF.

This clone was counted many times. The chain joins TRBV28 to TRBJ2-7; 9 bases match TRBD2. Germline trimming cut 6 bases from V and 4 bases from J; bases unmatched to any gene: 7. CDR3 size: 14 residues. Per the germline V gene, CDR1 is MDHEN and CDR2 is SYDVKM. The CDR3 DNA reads TGTGCCAGCAGGACGGGAGCGGGAGGATACGAGCAGTACTTC. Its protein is CASRTGAGGYEQYF. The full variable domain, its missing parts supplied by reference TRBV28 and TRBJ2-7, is DVKVTQSSRYLVKRTGEKVFLECVQDMDHENMFWYRQDPGLGLRLIYFSYDVKMKEKGDIPEGYSVSREKKERFSLILESASTNQTSMYLCASRTGAGGYEQYFGPGTRLTVT.

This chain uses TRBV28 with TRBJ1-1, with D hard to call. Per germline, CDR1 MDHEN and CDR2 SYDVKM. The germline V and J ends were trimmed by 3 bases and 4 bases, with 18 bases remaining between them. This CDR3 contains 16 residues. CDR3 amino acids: CASSLTRADISTEAFF. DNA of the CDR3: TGTGCCAGCAGTTTGACGAGGGCTGATATAAGCACTGAAGCTTTCTTT.

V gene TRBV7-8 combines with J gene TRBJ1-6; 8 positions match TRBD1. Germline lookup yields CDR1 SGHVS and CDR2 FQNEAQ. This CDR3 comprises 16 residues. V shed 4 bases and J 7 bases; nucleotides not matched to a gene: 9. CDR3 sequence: CASSSPRTGWNSPLHF. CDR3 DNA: TGTGCCAGCAGCTCCCCAAGGACAGGGTGGAATTCACCCCTCCACTTT. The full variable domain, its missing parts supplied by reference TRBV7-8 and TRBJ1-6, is GAGVSQSPRYKVAKRGQDVALRCDPISGHVSLFWYQQALGQGPEFLTYFQNEAQLDKSGLPSDRFFAERPEGSVSTLKIQRTQQEDSAVYLCASSSPRTGWNSPLHFGNGTRLTVT.

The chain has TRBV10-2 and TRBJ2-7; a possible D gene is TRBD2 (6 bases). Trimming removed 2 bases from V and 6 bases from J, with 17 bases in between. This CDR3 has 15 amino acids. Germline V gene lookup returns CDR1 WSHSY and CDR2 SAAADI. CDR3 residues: CASSETGVSAFEQYF. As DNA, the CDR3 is TGCGCCAGCAGTGAGACGGGGGTTTCAGCTTTCGAGCAGTACTTC.

Here the CDR3 reads CASSESKGGGNTEAFF. CDR3 sequence (DNA): TGCGCCAGCAGTGAGAGTAAAGGGGGCGGGAACACTGAAGCTTTCTTT. This sequence joins TRBV10-2 and TRBJ1-1, with TRBD1 matching 7 bases. The CDR3 covers 16 residues. Per the germline V gene, CDR1 is WSHSY and CDR2 is SAAADI. Trimming took 2 bases from V and 1 from J; bases not matched to a gene: 7.

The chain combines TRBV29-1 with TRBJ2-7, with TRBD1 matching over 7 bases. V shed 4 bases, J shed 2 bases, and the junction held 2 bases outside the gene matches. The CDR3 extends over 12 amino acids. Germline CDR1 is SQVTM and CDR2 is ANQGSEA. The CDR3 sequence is CSVGDRAYEQYF. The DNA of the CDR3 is TGCAGCGTTGGGGACAGAGCCTACGAGCAGTACTTC.